These T cell receptor beta chains were read from a single sample in a study of vaccination effects on CD4 cells after COVID-19. Data came from immunoSEQ multiplex PCR; TCRdb stores just in-frame clones and leaves some out. The sample has about 73,000 clones, 73% seen once. No antigen has been identified for these receptors. The source was CD4+ T cells from PBMCs cultured without peptide, collected after COVID-19 vaccination. The receptor set was obtained from a human donor who received a COVID-19 vaccine. Both conserved end residues are trimmed from each CDR3. The order of the fields is clone size, V gene, CDR3 protein. The size of a clone is reported for some rows only, either as once, few or many, or as a class for expanded clones.

few,TRBV6-2/TRBV6-3,ASSQSTGRYGYT
NA,TRBV29-1,SALYKGGGELF
NA,TRBV10-2,ASSESGRNTEAF
NA,TRBV5-1,ASSAGQGIYGYT
few,TRBV19,ASSILAKNIQY
NA,TRBV5-1,ASSWDREGTQY
NA,TRBV7-9,ASSFRISGANVLT
few,TRBV18,ASSPREVTEAF
NA,TRBV10-3,ASAVSGVAGTDTQY
NA,TRBV7-9,ASSLVRTEHGYT
NA,TRBV2,ASSDWDRGAGELF
once,TRBV19,ASSLDGSSGANVLT
NA,TRBV19,ASSMRASGGKMTTQY
NA,TRBV5-4,ASTPAAGKVYNEQF
NA,TRBV19,ASSMIQGRLATNEKLF
NA,TRBV7-9,ASSSTGLGTDTQY
few,TRBV3-1/TRBV3-2,ASSQLHKNTEAF
NA,TRBV29-1,SVVGLLNTGELF
NA,TRBV5-1,ASSLTTGASGANVLT
NA,TRBV18,ASSPGSSTSGNTIY
NA,TRBV9,ASSVTGTHLGDTQY
NA,TRBV4-1,ASSLTAASGDPETQY
NA,TRBV6-6,ASSYSTPNNEQF
NA,TRBV7-9,ASQRDFGNTIY
once,TRBV7-3,ASSSAGPLSGANVLT
NA,TRBV6-6,ASSLQGTTEAF
NA,TRBV24-1,ATSDAGTGGDQPQH
NA,TRBV6-5,ASRSPHREVTEAF
few,TRBV20-1,SASWDSAGNTIY
NA,TRBV2,ASRDRAGDEQF
NA,TRBV20-1,SASSASGRALNYGYT
NA,TRBV11-1,ASSRTGLGTGELF
NA,TRBV28,ASSFNLASTEAF
few,TRBV7-2,ASSLTSGGGETQY
NA,TRBV7-9,ASSRGQGPTNEKLF
NA,TRBV18,ASGERLENEQF
NA,TRBV24-1,ATSDNRAGHEKLF
NA,TRBV7-8,ASSLSGASYNEQF
NA,TRBV5-6,ASSLATTSGTGELF
NA,TRBV30,AWDDRFPSGYT
NA,TRBV15,ATSRSPTGGGTEAF
once,TRBV29-1,SVEGNHYGYT
NA,TRBV21-1,ASSKGRRGTEAF
once,TRBV6-5,ASSSQDRRAAAGYT
NA,TRBV7-2,ASSLTATDTQY